A single sample is the source of the 16 T cell receptor beta chains below, sequenced in a study of blood T cell repertoires in COVID-19. Sequencing was performed with immunoSEQ multiplex PCR; in TCRdb, only in-frame clones are kept and a portion is missing. The table includes approximately 120,000 clones, about 85% detected once. Sequenced sample: peripheral blood. These receptors all stem from a man aged 80 or over with active or convalescent COVID-19.

V is TRBV7-2 and J is TRBJ1-2; the D is unclear. Germline V gene sequence: CDR1 SGHTA, CDR2 FQGNSA. V lost 1 base to trimming and J lost 7 bases, with 13 bases between them. CDR3 size: 14 residues. This chain's CDR3 is CASSLGSEIFGYTF. In DNA form, the CDR3 reads TGTGCCAGCAGCTTAGGGTCAGAAATCTTTGGCTACACCTTC.

The gene calls are TRBV9 and TRBJ2-1; the match to TRBD2 covers 14 bases. The CDR3 extends over 17 amino acids. CDR1 and CDR2 (germline): SGDLS, YYNGEE. J was trimmed by 9 bases and V by 0 bases; bases with no gene match: 8. The DNA for the CDR3 is TGTGCCAGCAGCGTAGGACTAGCGGGAGGGCCTCGCATTGAGCAGTTCTTC. Translating it yields CASSVGLAGGPRIEQFF.

The rearrangement uses TRBV7-2 and TRBJ2-5; TRBD2 matches 9 bases. The V gene's germline CDR1 is SGHTA and CDR2 FQGNSA. V gave up 3 bases and J gave up 4 bases; unmatched junction bases: 6. This CDR3 is 15 amino acids long. CDR3 nucleotide sequence: TGTGCCAGCAGCTTTCAGCGGGGGGAAGGAGAGACCCAGTACTTC. This sequence encodes CASSFQRGEGETQYF.

The gene calls are TRBV5-1 and TRBJ1-2, with 10 positions matching TRBD1. The CDR3 contains 14 residues. CDR1 is SGHRS, CDR2 YFSETQ, per germline. After removal of 4 bases from V and 6 bases from J, the junction contained 6 bases not matched to a gene. The CDR3 coding sequence is TGCGCCAGCAGCCGAAGACAGGGGGCGGATGGCTACACCTTC. Translating it yields CASSRRQGADGYTF.

The rearrangement joins TRBV3-1 (or the pseudogene TRBV3-2) to TRBJ2-2; 9 bases match TRBD2. The length of the CDR3 is 18 residues. V was clipped by 0 bases and J by 1 base; unmatched bases: 6. Germline loops: CDR1 LGHDT, CDR2 YNNKEL (reference sequence). The CDR3, as DNA: TGTGCCAGCAGCCAAGATGGGCTAGCGGGGATGAACACCGGGGAGCTGTTTTTT. It is translated as CASSQDGLAGMNTGELFF.

J is TRBJ1-1 and V is TRBV5-1; D gene uncertain. CDR3 length: 14 amino acids. Per germline, CDR1 SGHRS and CDR2 YFSETQ. V shed 2 bases and J shed 0 bases, with 8 bases lying between them. Written as DNA, the CDR3 is TGCGCCAGCAGCTTAACAGCCATGAACACTGAAGCTTTCTTT. Amino acid sequence: CASSLTAMNTEAFF.

The V call is TRBV6-2 or TRBV6-3, the J call TRBJ1-5; no definite D call. The germline V and J ends were trimmed by 2 bases and 3 bases, with 20 bases remaining between them. CDR3 length equals 18 residues. Per germline, CDR1 MNHEY and CDR2 SVGEGT. The CDR3 nucleotides read TGTGCCAGCAGTTACCTAGCCGGGAAGGGTGAAGACAATCAGCCCCAGCATTTT. This codes for CASSYLAGKGEDNQPQHF.

The rearrangement joins TRBV6-2 or TRBV6-3 to TRBJ1-2, with 7 bases lining up with TRBD1. Trimming removed 5 bases from V and 2 bases from J; junction bases left unmatched: 8. The CDR3 loop spans 15 amino acids. Germline loops: CDR1 MNHEY, CDR2 SVGEGT. For the CDR3, the DNA is TGTGCCAGCAGTCTACAGGGGCTTCGGAACTATGGCTACACCTTC. Its translation is CASSLQGLRNYGYTF.

This chain uses TRBV7-7 with TRBJ2-3; 7 nucleotides align to TRBD1. The J segment lost 1 base and the V segment lost 5 bases, leaving 3 bases of the junction unmatched. The CDR3 has 14 amino acids. CDR1 is SSHAT and CDR2 is FNYEAQ in the germline V gene (reference sequence). In nucleotides, the CDR3 is TGTGCCAGCAGCCCCGGGACAGGCACAGATACGCAGTATTTT. This sequence encodes CASSPGTGTDTQYF.

The chain couples TRBV3-1 (or the pseudogene TRBV3-2) to TRBJ2-3, with a tentative D call TRBD2 (6 bases). Germline V CDR1 and CDR2: LGHDT, YNNKEL (reference sequence). This CDR3 region has 13 residues. Trimming left V 4 bases short and J 2 bases short, with 7 bases between. The CDR3 bases are TGTGCCAGCAGCCGGGGGGACACAGATACGCAGTATTTT. This codes for CASSRGDTDTQYF.

The V and J genes are TRBV5-1 and TRBJ2-7, with a possible D match to TRBD1 (6 bases). This CDR3 spans 13 amino acids. V gave up 4 bases and J gave up 3 bases, with 11 bases separating them. Germline V CDR1 and CDR2: SGHRS, YFSETQ. The CDR3 DNA follows: TGCGCCAGCAGCCTGCAGGGGCGCTACGAGCAGTACTTC. Its protein is CASSLQGRYEQYF.

The chain uses TRBV6-2 or TRBV6-3 and TRBJ2-7, with 11 bases identical to TRBD2. Looked up from germline, CDR1 is MNHEY and CDR2 is SVGEGT. The CDR3 length is 16 residues. The V and J ends lost 6 bases and 2 bases, in that order; junction bases with no gene match: 9. In DNA form, the CDR3 reads TGTGCCAGCAGCCGACTAGCGGGACCCTTTGCCTACGAGCAGTACTTC. This translates into CASSRLAGPFAYEQYF.

The V and J genes are TRBV7-3 and TRBJ1-2; D is possibly TRBD1 (5 bases). CDR1 SGHTA and CDR2 FQGTGA come from the germline V gene. V gave up 9 bases and J gave up 7 bases, with 18 bases separating them. The CDR3 length is 13 residues. The CDR3 nucleotides are TGTGCCAGTTCGGGAGGGGAACTCTTTGGCTACACCTTC. Encoded protein: CASSGGELFGYTF.

The V and J genes are TRBV14 and TRBJ2-1; 8 positions agree with TRBD2. The germline CDR1 and CDR2 sequences are SGHDN and FVKESK. The trim removed 6 bases at V and 0 bases at J, leaving 7 bases unmatched. The CDR3 is made up of 16 amino acids. The CDR3 DNA sequence: TGTGCCAGCAGACCTTTACTAGCGGACTCCTACAATGAGCAGTTCTTC. Protein: CASRPLLADSYNEQFF. Drawing the rest from reference TRBV14 and TRBJ2-1, the complete variable domain is EAGVTQFPSHSVIEKGQTVTLRCDPISGHDNLYWYRRVMGKEIKFLLHFVKESKQDESGMPNNRFLAERTGGTYSTLKVQPAELEDSGVYFCASRPLLADSYNEQFFGPGTRLTVL.

The V and J genes are TRBV7-2 and TRBJ2-5, with 7 bases aligning to TRBD1. The ends lost 7 bases at V and 2 bases at J; junction bases unmatched: 4. CDR1 and CDR2 (germline): SGHTA, FQGNSA. This CDR3 contains 13 residues. CDR3 loop: CASTRDRQETQYF. CDR3 sequence (DNA): TGTGCCAGCACCCGGGACAGACAAGAGACCCAGTACTTC.

J is TRBJ2-7 and V is TRBV7-2; TRBD1 might be the D (7 bases). V was trimmed by 2 bases and J by 4 bases, leaving 9 bases between them. CDR1 is SGHTA, CDR2 FQGNSA, per germline. The CDR3 totals 13 residues. The CDR3 nucleotides read TGTGCCAGCAGCTTACAGGGGGGTTACGAGCAGTACTTC. Translation: CASSLQGGYEQYF.